These 9 T cell receptor beta chains share one sample of origin, sequenced in a study of blood T cells in healthy people across ages. A sample-barcoded 5' primer and a J-beta primer mix were used in a second PCR of about 7 to 12 cycles. TCRdb ran MiXCR on the 5' RACE reads and lists one entry per CDR3 protein. The sample holds about 730,000 distinct CDR3 sequences, roughly 44% seen once. The specimen was blood. These receptors all come from an older woman in good health.

V gene TRBV4-2 combines with J gene TRBJ2-5; 11 bases are a match to TRBD2. Germline CDR1 reads LGHNA; CDR2 reads YNFKEQ. With V trimmed by 5 bases and J by 6 bases, 8 bases remained unmatched. CDR3 length: 15 amino acids. The chain's CDR3 is CASSFSGGDEKTQYF. The CDR3 DNA is TGTGCCAGCAGCTTTAGCGGGGGGGACGAAAAGACCCAGTACTTC.

This clonotype was seen more than once but under ten times. This chain links TRBV3-1 with TRBJ1-6, with D perhaps matching TRBD1 (5 bases). Germline CDR1 LGHDT, CDR2 YNNKEL (reference sequence). CDR3 length equals 16 residues. V was pared by 8 bases and J by 0 bases, with 14 bases between. This CDR3 is CASGAAGTSYNSPLHF. In nucleotides, the CDR3 is TGTGCCAGCGGGGCGGCGGGAACCTCCTATAATTCACCCCTCCACTTT. Full variable domain (rest looked up from reference TRBV3-1 and TRBJ1-6): DTAVSQTPKYLVTQMGNDKSIKCEQNLGHDTMYWYKQDSKKFLKIMFSYNNKELIINETVPNRFSPKSPDKAHLNLHINSLELGDSAVYFCASGAAGTSYNSPLHFGNGTRLTVT.

The CDR3 spells CASGGRANTDTQYF. CDR3 DNA sequence: TGTGCCAGCGGGGGACGGGCTAACACAGATACGCAGTATTTT. The rearrangement links TRBV28 to TRBJ2-3; either TRBD1 or TRBD2 may supply D (5 bases each). CDR3 length equals 14 residues. CDR1 MDHEN and CDR2 SYDVKM come from the germline V gene. Trimming left V 8 bases short and J 2 bases short, with 14 bases between.

At least ten counts were recorded for this clonotype. This sequence joins TRBV29-1 and TRBJ2-3; D might be TRBD1 (7 bases). The germline V gene encodes CDR1 SQVTM and CDR2 ANQGSEA. The CDR3 is 14 residues long. V lost 3 bases and J lost 3, with 13 bases in between. The CDR3 DNA follows: TGCAGCGTTGAGCGCAGGGGGAGGACAGATACGCAGTATTTT. Its protein is CSVERRGRTDTQYF.

As to this clonotype: This may come from a read error, since a much larger clone is one base off. The chain combines TRBV12-3 or TRBV12-4 with TRBJ2-7; 7 nucleotides line up with TRBD1. This CDR3 spans 13 amino acids. The trim removed 7 bases at V and 5 bases at J, leaving 8 bases unmatched. The CDR3 region is CASTLTGTDEQYF. In DNA form, the CDR3 reads TGTGCCAGCACCCTGACAGGGACCGACGAGCAGTACTTC.

J is TRBJ2-5 and V is TRBV28; TRBD1 might be the D (8 bases). This CDR3 comprises 16 residues. Germline lookup yields CDR1 MDHEN and CDR2 SYDVKM. Trimming left V 5 bases short and J 11 bases short, with 27 bases between. CDR3 protein: CASSELTGTGPGGQYF. The CDR3 bases are TGTGCCAGCAGTGAACTTACCGGGACAGGCCCCGGGGGGCAGTACTTC.

The chain links TRBV4-3 to TRBJ2-3; possible D gene TRBD2, 6 bases. V was pared by 1 base and J by 6 bases, with 14 bases between. This CDR3 is 15 amino acids long. CDR1 and CDR2 from the germline V gene are LGHNA and YSLEER. The CDR3 region has the DNA TGCGCCAGCAGCCAAGGTTCGGGAGAGGTTGATACGCAGTATTTT. Translated, it gives CASSQGSGEVDTQYF.

The chain uses TRBV18 and TRBJ2-4; D might be TRBD1 (6 bases). CDR1 is KGHSH, CDR2 LQKENI, per germline. V shed 2 bases and J shed 9 bases, with 14 bases lying between them. The CDR3 loop spans 14 amino acids. CDR3 in DNA: TGTGCCAGCTCACCAGAGACCAAAGGGGGCATTCAGTACTTC. Translating it yields CASSPETKGGIQYF. Based on the CDR3 plus reference TRBV18 and TRBJ2-4, the full variable domain is NAGVMQNPRHLVRRRGQEARLRCSPMKGHSHVYWYRQLPEEGLKFMVYLQKENIIDESGMPKERFSAEFPKEGPSILRIQQVVRGDSAAYFCASSPETKGGIQYFGAGTRLSVL.

The chain links TRBV12-3 or TRBV12-4 to TRBJ2-1, with a tentative D call TRBD2 (5 bases). CDR3 size: 13 residues. The V end lost 8 bases, the J end lost 7 bases, and 15 bases lay between the germline ends. The CDR3 loop reads CASVPSGTNEQFF. In DNA form, the CDR3 reads TGTGCCAGCGTACCAAGCGGTACGAATGAGCAGTTCTTC.